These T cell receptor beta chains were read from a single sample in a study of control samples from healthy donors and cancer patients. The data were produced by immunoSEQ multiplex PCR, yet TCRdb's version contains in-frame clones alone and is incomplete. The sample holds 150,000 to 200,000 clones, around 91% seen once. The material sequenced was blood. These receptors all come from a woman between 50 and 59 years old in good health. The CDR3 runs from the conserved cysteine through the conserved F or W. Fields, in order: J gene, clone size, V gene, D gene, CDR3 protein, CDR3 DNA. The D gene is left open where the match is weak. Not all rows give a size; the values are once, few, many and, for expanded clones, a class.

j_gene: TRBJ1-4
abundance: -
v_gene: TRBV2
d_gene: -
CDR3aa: CASSESLEVEKLFF
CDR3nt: TGTGCCAGCAGTGAATCCTTGGAGGTAGAAAAACTGTTTTTT

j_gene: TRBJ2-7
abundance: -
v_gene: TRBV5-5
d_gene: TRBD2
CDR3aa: CASSLSGAGNEQYF
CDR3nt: TGTGCCAGCAGCTTGAGCGGAGCGGGGAACGAGCAGTACTTC

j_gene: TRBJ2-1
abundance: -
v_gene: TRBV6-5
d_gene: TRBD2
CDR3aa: CAGSKEREGNEQFF
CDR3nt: TGTGCCGGCAGTAAGGAGCGGGAGGGCAATGAGCAGTTCTTC

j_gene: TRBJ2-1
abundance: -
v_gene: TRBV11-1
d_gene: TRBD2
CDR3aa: CASSSLLAGGHNEQFF
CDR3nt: TGTGCCAGCAGCTCCTTACTAGCGGGGGGCCACAATGAGCAGTTCTTC

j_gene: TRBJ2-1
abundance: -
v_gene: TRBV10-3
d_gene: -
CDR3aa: CAISEPGGHSYNEQFF
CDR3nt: TGTGCCATCAGTGAGCCCGGAGGACACTCCTACAATGAGCAGTTCTTC

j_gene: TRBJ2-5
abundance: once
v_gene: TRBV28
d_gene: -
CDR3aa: CASSLGPVGGTQYF
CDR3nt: TGTGCCAGCAGTTTAGGGCCAGTGGGGGGGACCCAGTACTTC

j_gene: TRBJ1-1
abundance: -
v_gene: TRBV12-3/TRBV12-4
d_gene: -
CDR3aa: CASTRQAGTEAFF
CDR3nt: TGTGCCAGCACCCGACAGGCGGGCACTGAAGCTTTCTTT

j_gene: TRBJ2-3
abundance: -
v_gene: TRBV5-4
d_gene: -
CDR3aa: CASSLEGGITDTQYF
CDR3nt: TGTGCCAGCAGCTTGGAGGGGGGGATCACAGATACGCAGTATTTT

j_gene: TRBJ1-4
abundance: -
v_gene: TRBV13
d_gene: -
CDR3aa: CASSWGLTNEKLFF
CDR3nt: TGTGCCAGCAGCTGGGGTTTAACTAATGAAAAACTGTTTTTT

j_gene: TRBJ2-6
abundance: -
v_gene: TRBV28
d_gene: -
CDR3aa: CASRGGLLTGANVLTF
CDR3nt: TGTGCCAGCAGAGGGGGACTCCTCACTGGGGCCAACGTCCTGACTTTC

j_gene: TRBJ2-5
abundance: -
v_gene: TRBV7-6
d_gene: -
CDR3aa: CASSLQGSRMETQYF
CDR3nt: TGTGCCAGCAGTCTACAGGGTTCGCGTATGGAGACCCAGTACTTC

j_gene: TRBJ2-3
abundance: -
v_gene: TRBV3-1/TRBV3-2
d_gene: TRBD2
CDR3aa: CASSLRTSVGTDTQYF
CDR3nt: TGTGCCAGCAGCCTCCGGACTAGTGTGGGCACAGATACGCAGTATTTT

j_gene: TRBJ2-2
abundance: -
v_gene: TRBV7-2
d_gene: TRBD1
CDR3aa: CASSLEHRGVGELFF
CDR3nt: TGTGCCAGCAGCTTAGAACACAGGGGTGTCGGGGAGCTGTTTTTT

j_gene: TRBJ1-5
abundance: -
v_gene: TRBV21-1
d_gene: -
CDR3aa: CASSNFSVRLGQDNQPQHF
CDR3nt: TGTGCCAGCAGCAATTTTTCAGTCAGGTTGGGACAGGACAATCAGCCCCAGCATTTT

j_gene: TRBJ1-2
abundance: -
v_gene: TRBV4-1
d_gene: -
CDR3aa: CASSQDGGLSDYGYTF
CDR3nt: TGCGCCAGCAGCCAAGATGGGGGCCTCTCTGACTATGGCTACACCTTC

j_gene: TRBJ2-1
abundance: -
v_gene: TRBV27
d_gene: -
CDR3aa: CASRRAGPSYNEQFF
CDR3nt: TGTGCCAGCAGGAGGGCAGGGCCCTCCTACAATGAGCAGTTCTTC

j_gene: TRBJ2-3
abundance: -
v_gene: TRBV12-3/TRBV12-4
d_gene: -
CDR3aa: CATSSGSIQYF
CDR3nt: TGTGCCACCTCGTCGGGGTCAATCCAGTATTTT

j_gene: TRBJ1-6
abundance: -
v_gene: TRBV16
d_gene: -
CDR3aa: CASSQDTRSYNSPLHF
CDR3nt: TGTGCCAGCAGCCAGGACACCCGCTCCTATAATTCACCCCTCCACTTT

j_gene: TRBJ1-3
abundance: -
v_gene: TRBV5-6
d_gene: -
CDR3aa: CASSLVAGNTIYF
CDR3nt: TGTGCCAGCAGCTTGGTGGCGGGAAACACCATATATTTT

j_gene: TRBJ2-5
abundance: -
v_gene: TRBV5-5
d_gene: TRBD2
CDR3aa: CASSLEAGGHQETQYF
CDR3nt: TGTGCCAGCAGCTTGGAGGCGGGGGGGCACCAAGAGACCCAGTACTTC

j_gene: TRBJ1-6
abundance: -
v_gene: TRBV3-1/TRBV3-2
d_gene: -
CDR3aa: CASSHREVERSPLHF
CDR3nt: TGTGCCAGCAGCCACAGGGAGGTTGAACGATCACCCCTCCACTTT

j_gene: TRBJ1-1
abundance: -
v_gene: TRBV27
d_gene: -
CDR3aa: CASSFISRQGGRAEAFF
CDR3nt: TGTGCCAGCAGTTTCATTAGTAGGCAGGGCGGTCGGGCTGAAGCTTTCTTT

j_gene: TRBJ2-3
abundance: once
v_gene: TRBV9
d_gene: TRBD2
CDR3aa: CASSVRLAGVPDTQYF
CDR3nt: TGTGCCAGCAGCGTTCGGTTAGCGGGGGTTCCAGATACGCAGTATTTT

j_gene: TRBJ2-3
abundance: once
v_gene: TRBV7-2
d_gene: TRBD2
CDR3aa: CASSVAGVLTDTQYF
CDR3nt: TGTGCCAGCAGCGTAGCGGGAGTCTTGACAGATACGCAGTATTTT

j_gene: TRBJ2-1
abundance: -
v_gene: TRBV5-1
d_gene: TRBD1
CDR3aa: CASSDAFPGQHTGKDNEQFF
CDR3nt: TGCGCCAGCAGCGACGCCTTCCCGGGACAGCACACCGGAAAAGACAATGAGCAGTTCTTC

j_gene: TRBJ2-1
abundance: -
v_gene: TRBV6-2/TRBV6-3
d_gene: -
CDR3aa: CASSPGAGPFYNEQFF
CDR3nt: TGTGCCAGCAGTCCCGGGGCGGGCCCCTTCTACAATGAGCAGTTCTTC

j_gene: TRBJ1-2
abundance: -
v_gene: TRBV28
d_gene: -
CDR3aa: CASSLLQGTYGYTF
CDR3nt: TGTGCCAGCAGTTTATTACAGGGTACCTATGGCTACACCTTC

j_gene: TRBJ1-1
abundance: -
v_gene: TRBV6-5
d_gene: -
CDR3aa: CASRSLDRENTEAFF
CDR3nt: TGTGCCAGCAGGTCCCTCGACAGAGAGAACACTGAAGCTTTCTTT

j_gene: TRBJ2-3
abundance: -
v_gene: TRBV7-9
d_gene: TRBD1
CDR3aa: CASSRQTGGAHTQYF
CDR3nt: TGTGCCAGCAGTCGACAGACAGGGGGCGCACATACGCAGTATTTT

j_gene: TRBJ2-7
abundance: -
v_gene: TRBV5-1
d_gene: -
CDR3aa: CASSQDSYEQYF
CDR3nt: TGCGCCAGCAGCCAGGACAGTTACGAGCAGTACTTC

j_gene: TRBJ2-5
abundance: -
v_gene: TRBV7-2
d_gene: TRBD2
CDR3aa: CASSRGVQETQYF
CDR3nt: TGTGCCAGCAGCCGGGGGGTCCAAGAGACCCAGTACTTC

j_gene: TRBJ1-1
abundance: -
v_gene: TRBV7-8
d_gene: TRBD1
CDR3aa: CASRGTGGLGTEAFF
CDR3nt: TGTGCCAGCAGAGGGACAGGGGGTTTGGGCACTGAAGCTTTCTTT

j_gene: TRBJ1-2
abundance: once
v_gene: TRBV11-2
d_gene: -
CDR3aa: CASSWAGGPGGYTF
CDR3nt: TGTGCCAGCAGCTGGGCGGGGGGGCCGGGGGGCTACACCTTC

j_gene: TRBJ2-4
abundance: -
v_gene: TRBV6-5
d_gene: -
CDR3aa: CASSYGVRAKNIQYF
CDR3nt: TGTGCCAGCAGTTACGGGGTGAGAGCCAAAAACATTCAGTACTTC

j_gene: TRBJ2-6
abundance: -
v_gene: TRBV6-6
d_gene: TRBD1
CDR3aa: CASSRQGAGSGANVLTF
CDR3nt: TGTGCCAGCAGTCGACAGGGGGCCGGCTCTGGGGCCAACGTCCTGACTTTC

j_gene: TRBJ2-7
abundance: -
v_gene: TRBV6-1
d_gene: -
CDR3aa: CASSVGRTVLSYEQYF
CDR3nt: TGTGCCAGCAGTGTCGGCCGGACAGTACTCTCCTACGAGCAGTACTTC

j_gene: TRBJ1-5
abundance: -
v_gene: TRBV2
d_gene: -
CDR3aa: CASSDREAQPQHF
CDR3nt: TGTGCCAGCAGTGACAGGGAAGCTCAGCCCCAGCATTTT

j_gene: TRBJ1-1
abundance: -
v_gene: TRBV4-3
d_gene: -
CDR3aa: CASSQVYGRANTEAFF
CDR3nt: TGCGCCAGCAGCCAAGTTTACGGGAGGGCGAACACTGAAGCTTTCTTT

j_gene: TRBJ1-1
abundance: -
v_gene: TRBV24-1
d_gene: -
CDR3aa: CATSDRHLVGEAFF
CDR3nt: TGTGCCACCAGTGATAGACACCTCGTAGGTGAAGCTTTCTTT

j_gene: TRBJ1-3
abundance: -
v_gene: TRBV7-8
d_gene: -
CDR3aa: CASSSYRVSGNTIYF
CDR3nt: TGTGCCAGCAGCTCTTACAGGGTTTCTGGAAACACCATATATTTT

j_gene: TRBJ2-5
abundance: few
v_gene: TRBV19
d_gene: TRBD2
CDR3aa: CASSMFAAGLQETQYF
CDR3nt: TGTGCCAGTAGTATGTTTGCAGCGGGGCTCCAAGAGACCCAGTACTTC

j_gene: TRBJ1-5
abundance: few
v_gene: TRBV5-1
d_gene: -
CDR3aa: CASSLESNQPQHF
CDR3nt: TGCGCCAGCAGCTTGGAAAGCAATCAGCCCCAGCATTTT

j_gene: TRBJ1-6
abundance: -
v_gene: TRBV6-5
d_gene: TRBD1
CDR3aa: CASSYSNRGNSPLHF
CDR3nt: TGTGCCAGCAGTTACTCGAACAGGGGTAATTCACCCCTCCACTTT

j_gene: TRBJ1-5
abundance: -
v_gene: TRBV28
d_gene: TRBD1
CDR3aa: CASRGGDRVAGQPQHF
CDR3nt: TGTGCCAGCAGGGGAGGGGACAGGGTGGCGGGTCAGCCCCAGCATTTT

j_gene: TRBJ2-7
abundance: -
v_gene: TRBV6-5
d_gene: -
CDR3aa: CASSYTVGSYEQYF
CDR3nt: TGTGCCAGCAGTTACACGGTCGGCTCCTACGAGCAGTACTTC

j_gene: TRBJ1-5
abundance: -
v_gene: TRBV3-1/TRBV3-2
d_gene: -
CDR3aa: CASSQGSFPGNQPQHF
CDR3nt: TGTGCCAGCAGCCAAGGATCCTTCCCCGGCAATCAGCCCCAGCATTTT

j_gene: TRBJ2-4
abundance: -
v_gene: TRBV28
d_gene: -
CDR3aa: CASSPPTKNIQYF
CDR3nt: TGTGCCAGCAGCCCCCCGACCAAAAACATTCAGTACTTC

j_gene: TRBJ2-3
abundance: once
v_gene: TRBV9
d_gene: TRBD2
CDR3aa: CASSVGGLVGDTQYF
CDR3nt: TGTGCCAGCAGCGTAGGTGGACTAGTGGGTGATACGCAGTATTTT

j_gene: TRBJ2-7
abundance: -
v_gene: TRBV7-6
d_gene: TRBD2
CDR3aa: CASTSGTRNYEQYF
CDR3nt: TGTGCCAGCACAAGTGGGACTAGGAACTACGAGCAGTACTTC

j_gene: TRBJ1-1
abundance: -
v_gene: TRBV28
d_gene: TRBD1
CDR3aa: CASSFGTGMNTEAFF
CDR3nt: TGTGCCAGCAGTTTCGGGACAGGGATGAACACTGAAGCTTTCTTT

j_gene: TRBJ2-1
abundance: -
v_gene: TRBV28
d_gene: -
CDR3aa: CASRTAGTSYNEQFF
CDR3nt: TGTGCCAGCAGGACTGCCGGGACCTCCTACAATGAGCAGTTCTTC